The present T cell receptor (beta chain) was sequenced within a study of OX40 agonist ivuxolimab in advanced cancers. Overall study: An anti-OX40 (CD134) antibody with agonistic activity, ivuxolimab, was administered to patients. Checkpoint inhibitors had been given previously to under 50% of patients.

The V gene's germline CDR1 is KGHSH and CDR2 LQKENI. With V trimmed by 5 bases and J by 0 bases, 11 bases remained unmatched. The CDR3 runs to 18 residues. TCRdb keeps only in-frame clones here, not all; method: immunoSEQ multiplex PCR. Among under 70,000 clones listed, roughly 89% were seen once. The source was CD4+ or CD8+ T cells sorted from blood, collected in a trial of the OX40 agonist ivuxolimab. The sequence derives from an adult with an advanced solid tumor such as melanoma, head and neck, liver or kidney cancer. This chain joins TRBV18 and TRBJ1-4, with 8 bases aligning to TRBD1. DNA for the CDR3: TGTGCCAGCTCAACATTGACAGGGGCCCTTGCAACTAATGAAAAACTGTTTTTT. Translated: CASSTLTGALATNEKLFF.